The 15 T cell receptor beta chains listed next were all sequenced from one sample in a study of cytomegalovirus exposure and HLA in healthy donors. The PCR had 60 Vbeta and 13 Jbeta primers. Measured with immunoSEQ multiplex PCR; TCRdb has only the in-frame clones, and not every one. The table includes approximately 150,000 clones, roughly 65% detected once. Sequenced: PBMCs. These receptors all stem from a woman between 18 and 30 years old in good health and CMV-seropositive.

V usage is TRBV6-5 and J usage is TRBJ2-5; the D gene is possibly TRBD1 (6 bases). The ends were cut back, 0 bases at V and 4 bases at J, with 9 bases in the middle. The CDR3 contains 14 residues. Germline V gene data show CDR1 as MNHEY and CDR2 as SVGAGI. CDR3 loop: CASSYSRGGETQYF. The DNA for the CDR3 is TGTGCCAGCAGTTACTCGAGAGGGGGAGAGACCCAGTACTTC.

This clone was observed once. The chain carries TRBV23-1 and TRBJ1-2, with unresolved D. TRBV23-1 is annotated as an ORF whose role is uncertain. The CDR3 consists of 18 residues. V was shortened by 4 bases and J by 4 bases, with 25 bases between the two germline ends. The DNA of the CDR3 is TGCGCCAGCAGTCCCCCCGCGTTGCTGAGCGGCCCCCCCTATGGCTACACCTTC. As protein: CASSPPALLSGPPYGYTF.

For this clone: Other DNA sequences of this sample code for an identical CDR3. The CDR3 DNA is TGTGCCAGCTCACCTGGGCAGGGGAACACTGAAGCTTTCTTT. Translation gives CASSPGQGNTEAFF. The chain links TRBV18 to TRBJ1-1, with a weak D call TRBD1 (5 bases). From germline, CDR1 is KGHSH and CDR2 LQKENI. V lost 3 bases and J 1 base, leaving 9 bases between the germline ends. The CDR3 has 14 residues.

V and J are TRBV5-6 and TRBJ1-3; perhaps TRBD1 as D (5 bases). The CDR3 runs to 18 residues. From germline, CDR1 is SGHDT and CDR2 YYEEEE. Trimming left V 4 bases short and J 2 bases short, with 22 bases between. CDR3 nucleotide sequence: TGTGCCAGCAGCCCCCAGGTTTTTTCTGCGGACACTGGAAACACCATATATTTT. Encoded protein: CASSPQVFSADTGNTIYF. The full variable domain, its missing parts supplied by reference TRBV5-6 and TRBJ1-3, is DAGVTQSPTHLIKTRGQQVTLRCSPKSGHDTVSWYQQALGQGPQFIFQYYEEEERQRGNFPDRFSGHQFPNYSSELNVNALLLGDSALYLCASSPQVFSADTGNTIYFGEGSWLTVV.

The rearrangement uses TRBV29-1 and TRBJ2-5; 12 bases agree with TRBD2. Germline V gene sequence: CDR1 SQVTM, CDR2 ANQGSEA. V shed 5 bases, J shed 3 bases, and the junction held 7 bases outside the gene matches. The CDR3 is 15 residues long. The CDR3 loop reads CSVQNRLAGEETQYF. The CDR3 bases are TGCAGCGTTCAAAACCGACTAGCGGGGGAAGAGACCCAGTACTTC.

The J gene is TRBJ2-1, the V gene TRBV19; 11 bases align to TRBD2. Losses at the gene ends were 5 bases for V and 6 bases for J; bases not matched to a gene: 6. The CDR3 length is 15 residues. Germline V gene lookup returns CDR1 LNHDA and CDR2 SQIVND (reference sequence). CDR3 sequence reads: CASSGGTSGFNEQFF. The DNA for the CDR3 is TGTGCCAGTAGTGGGGGGACTAGCGGATTCAATGAGCAGTTCTTC.

The V and J genes are TRBV19 and TRBJ1-1; 7 bases match TRBD1. Germline values: CDR1 LNHDA, CDR2 SQIVND (reference sequence). The CDR3 is 19 residues long. With V trimmed by 6 bases and J by 1 base, 20 bases remained unmatched. CDR3 loop: CASSRIMTGTGLANTEAFF. The CDR3 bases are TGTGCCAGTAGCCGAATAATGACAGGGACGGGCCTGGCGAACACTGAAGCTTTCTTT. The full variable domain, rest sourced from reference TRBV19 and TRBJ1-1, is DGGITQSPKYLFRKEGQNVTLSCEQNLNHDAMYWYRQDPGQGLRLIYYSQIVNDFQKGDIAEGYSVSREKKESFPLTVTSAQKNPTAFYLCASSRIMTGTGLANTEAFFGQGTRLTVV.

The rearrangement links TRBV5-1 to TRBJ2-5, with 11 positions matching TRBD1. This CDR3 comprises 15 residues. V lost 3 bases, J lost 5 bases, and 6 bases stayed unmatched. From germline, CDR1 is SGHRS and CDR2 YFSETQ. This CDR3 is CASSSSGDRGETQYF. CDR3 nucleotides: TGCGCCAGCAGCTCGTCAGGGGACAGGGGGGAGACCCAGTACTTC.

The chain has TRBV19 and TRBJ1-5; 7 positions agree with TRBD1. Germline trimming cut 6 bases from V and 5 bases from J; bases unmatched to any gene: 7. The CDR3 length is 14 residues. Germline V gives CDR1 LNHDA, CDR2 SQIVND (reference sequence). The CDR3 loop reads CASSRDSGYQPQHF. The CDR3 nucleotides read TGTGCCAGTAGCCGGGACAGCGGGTATCAGCCCCAGCATTTT.

The chain carries TRBV19 and TRBJ1-2; 10 nucleotides align to TRBD1. Germline V gene lookup returns CDR1 LNHDA and CDR2 SQIVND (reference sequence). Trimming took 5 bases from V and 6 from J; bases not matched to a gene: 6. The CDR3 totals 14 residues. The CDR3 sequence is CASSGLTGGHGYTF. As DNA, the CDR3 is TGTGCCAGTAGTGGACTGACAGGGGGCCATGGCTACACCTTC.

This clone was counted a single time. The chain recombines TRBV2 with TRBJ2-3, with a tentative D call TRBD2 (5 bases). V was shortened by 5 bases and J by 1 base, with 16 bases between the two germline ends. The CDR3 totals 16 residues. The germline V gene has CDR1 SNHLY and CDR2 FYNNEI. Written as DNA, the CDR3 is TGTGCCAGCAGTTCAGACCGGAGGCTAGGCACAGATACGCAGTATTTT. It translates to CASSSDRRLGTDTQYF.

The chain joins TRBV7-9 to TRBJ2-2; D may be TRBD1 (5 bases). The CDR3 totals 12 residues. Per the germline V gene, CDR1 is SEHNR and CDR2 is FQNEAQ (reference sequence). V was clipped by 7 bases and J by 4 bases, with 7 bases between them. CDR3 bases: TGTGCCAGCACTACAGGCACCGGGGAGCTGTTTTTT. Translating gives CASTTGTGELFF.

This clone has only one observation. The chain carries TRBV7-9 and TRBJ2-5; TRBD2 matches at 7 bases. The J call may be mistaken, given a closer DNA end match to TRBJ2-7. There are 14 residues in the CDR3. Per germline, CDR1 SEHNR and CDR2 FQNEAQ (reference sequence). CDR3 region: CASSLGDYSYEQYF. Here the CDR3 DNA reads TGTGCCAGCAGCTTAGGGGACTACTCCTACGAGCAGTACTTC.

This clone was detected once. The rearrangement joins TRBV11-2 to TRBJ1-4, with D possibly TRBD1 on 5 matching bases. The CDR3 extends over 12 amino acids. V gave up 5 bases and J gave up 10 bases, with 11 bases separating them. Looked up from germline, CDR1 is SGHAT and CDR2 is FQNNGV. The CDR3 DNA reads TGTGCCAGCAGCGATCAGGGCGGAAAACTGTTTTTT. Protein sequence: CASSDQGGKLFF.

This chain connects TRBV7-8 to TRBJ2-1; TRBD1 agrees at 7 bases. CDR1 is SGHVS, CDR2 FQNEAQ, per germline. Trimming took 5 bases from V and 5 from J; bases not matched to a gene: 9. This CDR3 comprises 15 residues. This chain's CDR3 is CASSVRDRDNNEQFF. As DNA, the CDR3 is TGTGCCAGCAGCGTAAGGGACAGAGATAACAATGAGCAGTTCTTC.